The sequence of this T cell receptor beta chain was determined in a study of graft-versus-host responses after intestinal transplantation (dated by TCRdb to the early 2020s). Context from the whole study: Recipients received multivisceral, liver-intestinal, or isolated intestinal transplants. Every recipient was given anti-thymocyte globulin induction, followed by approximately 3 years of maintenance tacrolimus and steroids. Bulk TCR-beta CDR3 sequencing was used to track graft-versus-host and host-versus-graft alloreactive T cell clones in the graft, circulation and bone marrow after intestinal transplantation. To identify alloreactive clones, pre-transplant mixed lymphocyte reaction products were sequenced and then compared with unstimulated pre-transplant donor and recipient T cells. The cohort enrolled about two dozen intestinal transplant recipients including one retransplant, and 3 patients lacking pretransplant specimens were excluded. A peak of at least 4% donor T cells among recipient peripheral blood mononuclear cells was the definition used for donor T cell macrochimerism. Samples from a few later patients were sequenced in-house on an Illumina MiSeq with MiXCR processing rather than by the commercial service. Results and caveats for the whole study, not just this receptor: High GvH to HvG T cell clonal ratios were observed in the allografts of patients with donor T cell macrochimerism. The conclusions were limited by the relatively low number and heterogeneity of the intestinal transplant patients. GvH clones were found in recipient bone marrow, and some of the GvH clones appeared earlier in ileal mucosa or blood, which is consistent with an intestinal mucosal origin. Early after transplant, declines in HvG clones were associated with peak levels of circulating GvH clones.

Library preparation used the immunoSEQ multiplex PCR assay. For most patients, genomic DNA was isolated with the Qiagen DNeasy Blood and Tissue Kit and sent frozen to Adaptive Biotechnologies for TCR sequencing. For most patients, high-throughput TCR-beta CDR3 sequencing of genomic DNA was performed by Adaptive Biotechnologies. The original pipeline was this. Adaptive's ImmunoSEQ software supplied the TCR sequencing data for 15 to 20 patients, while MiXCR and VDJtools were used to process a few other patients. To correct CD4 versus CD8 sorting errors, sequences present in both subsets at a frequency ratio below 5:1 were removed. CDR3 nucleotide sequences shared between donor and recipient were removed because their origin could not be assigned. At least 2-fold expansion over unstimulated cells and a minimum CFSE-low frequency of 0.002% (template counts) or 0.001% (read counts) were required for clones to be classified as alloreactive. Clones detected in sequenced pre-transplant spleen, lymph node, or MLR CFSE-low populations of the donor or recipient were defined as mappable. Cumulative frequency of alloreactive clones was calculated as a percentage of all sequences weighted by copy number. What TCRdb holds here is the immuneACCESS table cut down to in-frame rearrangements. Part of the clones is not present; checked against another copy, under half of the missing clones reflect an unresolved V gene, and the others are unexplained. For V, J and clone size, that table is used; D and trimming come from the DNA. The sample contains about 97,000 clones, about nine tenths of them found a single time. In total, the top ten clones hold 0.18% of the sample.

Remarks on this clone: It lacks a known antigen. Base qualities are not at hand, and no much larger clone is one base apart.

The time point label, as the study defines it: cells obtained before transplantation from donor or recipient. CD3+CD4+ and CD3+CD8+ populations were FACS-sorted from unstimulated pre-transplant donor and recipient cells taken from spleen or lymph nodes. CDR1 and CDR2 were assigned from the germline V gene as MGHDK and SYGVNS. Including cysteine and phenylalanine, the CDR3 has 11 amino acids. Only the CDR3 DNA is retained, 33 bases long and in frame from the first base. The junction carries 5 bases between V and J, which are trimmed by 4 bases and 5 bases respectively. Sample: unstimulated CD4+ T cells sorted from spleen or lymph node cells, taken before transplant. This TCR derives from a human donor who was the organ donor for an intestinal transplant. The rearranged chain carries TRBV25-1 and TRBJ2-5; there is no confident call for the D gene. The DNA reads as follows: TGTGCCAGCAGTGCTGTGGAGACCCAGTACTTC. It codes for CASSAVETQYF.